This TCR beta chain came from a study of blood T cell repertoires in COVID-19. As handled by the study authors: The authors estimated nucleated cell counts from reference gene primer amplification. Generated by immunoSEQ multiplex PCR, the TCRdb table keeps only in-frame clones and is missing some. V and J calls and clone size are copied from that table; D and trimming were computed from the DNA. This sample has a few hundred thousand clones; about nine tenths occur once, and the top ten carry around 2.2%. Trimming took off 0 bases at V and 8 bases at J, with 14 bases between the two ends. The CDR3 has 16 amino acids. Germline CDR1 MNHEY, CDR2 SVGAGI.

Sequencing input: peripheral blood. This chain connects TRBV6-5 to TRBJ1-6; a weak D match, TRBD1 (6 bases). The sequence was obtained from a man aged 25-45 years who had recovered from COVID-19. The DNA for the CDR3 is TGTGCCAGCAGTTACTCGGGGGCGCGAATGGATTCACCCCTCCACTTT. Translated: CASSYSGARMDSPLHF.